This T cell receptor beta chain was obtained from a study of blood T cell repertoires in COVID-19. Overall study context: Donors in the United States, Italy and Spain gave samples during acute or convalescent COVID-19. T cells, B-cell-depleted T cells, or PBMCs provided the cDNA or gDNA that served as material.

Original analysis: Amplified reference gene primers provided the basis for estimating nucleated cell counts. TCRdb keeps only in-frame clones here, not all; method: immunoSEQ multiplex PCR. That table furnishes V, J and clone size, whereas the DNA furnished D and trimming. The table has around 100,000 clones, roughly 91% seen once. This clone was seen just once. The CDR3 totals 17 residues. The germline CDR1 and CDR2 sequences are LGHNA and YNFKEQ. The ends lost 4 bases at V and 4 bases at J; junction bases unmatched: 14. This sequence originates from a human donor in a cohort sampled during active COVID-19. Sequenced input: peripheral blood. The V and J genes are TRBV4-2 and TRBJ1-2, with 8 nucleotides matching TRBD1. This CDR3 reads CASSLGQGRLLGYGYTF. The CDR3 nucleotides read TGTGCCAGCAGCCTAGGACAGGGAAGGCTTCTAGGCTATGGCTACACCTTC.